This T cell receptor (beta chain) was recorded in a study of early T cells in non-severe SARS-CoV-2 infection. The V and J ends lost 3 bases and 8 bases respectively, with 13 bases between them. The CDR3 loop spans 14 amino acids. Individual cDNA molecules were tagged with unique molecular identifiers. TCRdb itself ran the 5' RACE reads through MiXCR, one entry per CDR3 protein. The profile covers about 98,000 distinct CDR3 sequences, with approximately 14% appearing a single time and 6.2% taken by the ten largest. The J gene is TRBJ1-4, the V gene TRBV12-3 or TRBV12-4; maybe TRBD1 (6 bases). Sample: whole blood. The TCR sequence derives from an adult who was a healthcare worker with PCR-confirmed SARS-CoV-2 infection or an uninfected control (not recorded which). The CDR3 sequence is CASSFQGSREKLFF. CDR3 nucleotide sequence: TGTGCCAGCAGTTTCCAGGGGAGTCGCGAAAAACTGTTTTTT.